This T cell receptor (beta chain) was captured by sequencing in a study of blood T cell repertoires in COVID-19. About the research overall: Sample material is recorded as cDNA or gDNA derived from T cells, B-cell-depleted T cells, or PBMCs.

The CDR3 is 15 amino acids. This table comes from immunoSEQ multiplex PCR, and its TCRdb copy is limited to in-frame clones, with some not included. Among 55,000 to 75,000 clones listed, 90% were seen once. The genes are TRBV21-1 and TRBJ1-2; TRBD1, the table's D call, lacks a check against the DNA. TRBV21-1 constitutes a pseudogene. The TCR originated in a man between 60 and 75 years old with acute or convalescent COVID-19. Sequencing was performed on peripheral blood. Here the CDR3 DNA reads TGTGCCAGCAGCAAATTGACAGACATCTACTATGGCTACACCTTC. Encoded protein: CASSKLTDIYYGYTF.